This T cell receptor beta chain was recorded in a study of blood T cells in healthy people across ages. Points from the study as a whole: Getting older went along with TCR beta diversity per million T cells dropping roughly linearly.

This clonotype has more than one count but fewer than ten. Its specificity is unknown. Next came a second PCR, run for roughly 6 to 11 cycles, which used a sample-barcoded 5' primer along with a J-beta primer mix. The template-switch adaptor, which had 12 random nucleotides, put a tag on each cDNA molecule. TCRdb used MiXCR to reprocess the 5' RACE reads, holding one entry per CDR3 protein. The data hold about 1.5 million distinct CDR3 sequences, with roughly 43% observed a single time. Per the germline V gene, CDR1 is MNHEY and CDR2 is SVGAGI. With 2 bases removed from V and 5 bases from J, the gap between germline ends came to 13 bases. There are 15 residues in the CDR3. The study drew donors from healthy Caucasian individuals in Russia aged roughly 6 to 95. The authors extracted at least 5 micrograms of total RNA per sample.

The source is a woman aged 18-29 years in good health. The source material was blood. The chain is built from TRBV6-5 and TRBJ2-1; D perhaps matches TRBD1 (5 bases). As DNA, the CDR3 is TGTGCCAGCAGTTACAAAAGGGGCGTAAACAATGAGCAGTTCTTC. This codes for CASSYKRGVNNEQFF.